Sequencing of this TCR beta chain was carried out in a study of T cells in Graves' hyperthyroidism and ophthalmopathy (dated by TCRdb to about 2019). In the study overall: Peripheral blood was sampled at the time of initial diagnosis, prior to any treatment. TCR V-J signatures able to tell the groups apart were searched for in a discovery cohort of 95 or so patients, of whom over 40 had Graves' ophthalmopathy and about 55 had stable Graves' hyperthyroidism. Prospective prediction of ophthalmopathy was tested in an independent validation cohort of 18 to 20 hyperthyroidism patients and some 17 patients who later progressed to ophthalmopathy. The 100 discovery patients were divided at random into training and test sets in a 7:3 ratio. In about six Graves' hyperthyroidism patients, the study also compared T-cell repertoires from thyroid tissue with T-cell repertoires from blood. Once sampling was done, hyperthyroidism patients were given methimazole at a starting dose of 30 mg daily, whereas ophthalmopathy patients were given high-dose intravenous methylprednisolone. TCR Vbeta CDR3 sequencing of fewer than 150 peripheral blood samples (approximately 44 ophthalmopathy, roughly 74 hyperthyroidism and approximately 17 progressor patients) is reported in the paper.

The research as a whole found: Sample size was not statistically predetermined, and investigators were not blinded to group allocation. In cross-validation, a model built on a 13 V-J signature told ophthalmopathy apart from stable hyperthyroidism with 87.88% sensitivity and approximately 81% specificity, and in testing the same model reached 80%/75%. Most expanded thyroid clonotypes (frequency above 0.001) were also found in blood, which suggests that blood repertoires may mirror thyroid immune responses. In validation, the model predicted progression to ophthalmopathy a median of roughly 6.2 months before onset, with about 67% sensitivity and just under 75% specificity.

A patient counted as having stable Graves' hyperthyroidism if no progression to ophthalmopathy occurred over 18 months of follow-up. The hyperthyroidism patients were between 18 and 65 years old and newly diagnosed, with a disease duration of less than 2 months. Patients with uncontrolled infections, other autoimmune diseases, pregnancy or lactation were excluded. Diagnoses were established on the basis of clinical symptoms, serum thyroxine and TRAb, thyroid ultrasound, and orbital computed tomography. PBMCs were separated from 10 ml of fresh peripheral blood using Ficoll-Paque density gradient centrifugation. Trizol reagent was used to extract total RNA, and RNA quality was then checked on an Agilent 2100 Bioanalyzer. The TCR beta CDR3 regions were amplified from the RNA transcripts. The TCR CDR3 was subjected to a first round of RT-PCR using the HTBI primer set and the Qiagen OneStep RT-PCR kit. A second multiplex PCR round built the libraries, followed by size selection and purification. Sequencing of the libraries was done on an Illumina HiSeq2000 using paired-end 100 bp reads. The authors' analysis ran thus. SOAPnuke was used to process the raw data, throwing out any read that contained adapters or uncalled bases, had a mean Phred below 15, or lacked an exact constant-primer or identifier match. COPE v1.2.5 was used to merge high-quality paired reads, and clonotypes were defined as unique nucleotide sequences. MiTCR v1.1 was used to align clonotypes to the IMGT TRBV, TRBD and TRBJ reference segments. Analysis was restricted to V-J combinations with a frequency above 0.0001, which covered roughly 99% of repertoires. A TCS score was defined as the ratio between F50 (clonal expansion) and ExV (chaos), using BLOSUM62-based TCRdist between CDR3 peptides within each V-J. Welch's t-statistics and random forest reduced approximately 520 V-J features to 10 to 15, which were used in a naive Bayes classifier (R e1071). Thyroid-blood repertoire similarity was quantified with the Morisita-Horn index. The public sequencing data were trimmed at Q25 with fastp and processed into clonotypes with MiXCR by TCRdb, which kept only in-frame beta chains. Records with the same CDR3 protein are collapsed into one entry carrying the most frequent genes and DNA. TCRdb's processing, not the authors', yielded these V and J calls. For this sample there are 750,000 to 950,000 distinct CDR3 sequences; around 38% appear just once. Together, the top ten hold around 9.3% of the sample.

V drops 5 bases and J drops 0 bases, leaving 5 bases in between. The CDR3 holds 13 amino acids from the cysteine to the phenylalanine. Only the CDR3 portion is preserved as DNA: 39 bases, with reading frame beginning at the first base. The germline V gene encodes CDR1 ENHRY and CDR2 SYGVKD. Turning to this clonotype: The target of this receptor is not known. A clone one base away is much larger, so this may be a read error.

The V gene is TRBV10-3 and the J gene is TRBJ1-5, with no confident D gene call. The clonotype comes from a man younger than 35 with Graves' hyperthyroidism. Sequencing was carried out using blood. The nucleotides read TGTGCCATCAGTTCCGATAGCAATCAGCCCCAGCATTTT. It is translated as CAISSDSNQPQHF.